The 17 T cell receptor beta chains reported below all come from one sample, sequenced in a study of cytomegalovirus exposure and HLA in healthy donors. PCR employed 60 Vbeta and 13 Jbeta primers. Some clones are missing from TCRdb's copy, which holds only in-frame ones; the method was immunoSEQ multiplex PCR. In the table there are 150,000 to 200,000 clones, around 87% of which are singletons. Sequencing input: PBMCs. These receptors were collected from a woman between 18 and 30 years old in good health and CMV-seronegative.

This clone showed up just once. The CDR3 DNA sequence: TGTGCCAGTCGCGATCAGGCTCTCTATGGCTACACCTTC. Translated, it gives CASRDQALYGYTF. The rearrangement uses TRBV19 and TRBJ1-2; D remains unclear. Trimming removed 8 bases from V and 4 bases from J, with 14 bases in between. This CDR3 region has 13 residues. The germline gives CDR1 LNHDA, CDR2 SQIVND (reference sequence).

The CDR3 sequence: CASSLVSGGVVNEQYF. The DNA for the CDR3 is TGCGCCAGCAGCTTGGTCAGCGGGGGTGTTGTCAACGAGCAGTACTTC. The V gene is TRBV5-1, the J gene TRBJ2-7, with 8 bases aligning to TRBD2. This CDR3 has 16 amino acids. In germline, CDR1 is SGHRS, CDR2 YFSETQ. The junction had 10 bases not matched to a gene; V was cut back by 0 bases and J by 5 bases.

The chain carries TRBV28 and TRBJ1-2; TRBD1 might be the D (6 bases). The CDR3 consists of 16 residues. CDR1 and CDR2 from the germline V gene are MDHEN and SYDVKM. V lost 5 bases to trimming and J lost 1 base, with 17 bases between them. The CDR3 nucleotides are TGTGCCAGCAGTCTAGGTGGGGGGGGCGTTAACTATGGCTACACCTTC. As protein: CASSLGGGGVNYGYTF.

The chain recombines TRBV6-5 with TRBJ1-1; maybe TRBD1 (5 bases). CDR3 length equals 13 residues. Trimming left V 2 bases short and J 8 bases short, with 12 bases between. Germline V CDR1 and CDR2: MNHEY, SVGAGI. This chain's CDR3 is CASSYGQGAEAFF. CDR3 nucleotides: TGTGCCAGCAGTTACGGCCAGGGTGCCGAAGCTTTCTTT.

CDR3 amino acids: CASSSLRQGANYGYTF. The CDR3 DNA sequence: TGTGCCAGCAGCTCCCTACGACAGGGGGCAAACTATGGCTACACCTTC. The chain combines TRBV5-6 with TRBJ1-2; 10 nucleotides align to TRBD1. Unmatched junction bases numbered 7, after V lost 3 bases and J lost 2 bases. The CDR3 has 16 amino acids. CDR1 is SGHDT, CDR2 YYEEEE, per germline.

The rearrangement joins TRBV5-1 to TRBJ1-3; maybe TRBD1 (5 bases). Trimming took 4 bases from V and 0 from J, leaving 11 bases between them. CDR1 and CDR2 from the germline V gene are SGHRS and YFSETQ. The CDR3 covers 15 residues. The CDR3 DNA reads TGCGCCAGCAGCCAAGGACAAGCCTCTGGAAACACCATATATTTT. Its protein is CASSQGQASGNTIYF.

The chain is built from TRBV6-5 and TRBJ2-3, with TRBD2 as a possible D gene (6 bases). The CDR3 is made up of 12 amino acids. CDR1 is MNHEY and CDR2 is SVGAGI in the germline V gene. V lost 6 bases and J 5 bases, leaving 9 bases between the germline ends. CDR3 bases: TGTGCCAGCAGGGAAGCGGGAGATACGCAGTATTTT. Translated, it gives CASREAGDTQYF.

Points on this clone: Germline is not matched at one junction end, which may reflect a read error. The chain combines TRBV7-9 with TRBJ1-2; 12 nucleotides match TRBD1. CDR3 length equals 16 residues. CDR1 SEHNR and CDR2 FQNEAQ come from the germline V gene (reference sequence). The CDR3 bases are TGTTCCAGCAGCTTAGCCGGGACAGGGGGCCCCTATGGCTACACCTTC. Protein sequence: CSSSLAGTGGPYGYTF.

This clone has a single count. The chain links TRBV11-2 to TRBJ2-7, with 8 bases identical to TRBD1. The ends lost 7 bases at V and 6 bases at J; junction bases unmatched: 8. The CDR3 loop spans 13 amino acids. Germline CDR1 reads SGHAT; CDR2 reads FQNNGV. The CDR3, as DNA: TGTGCCAGCAACCAGGGGGCGCCGGTCGAGCAGTACTTC. It yields the protein CASNQGAPVEQYF.

This chain joins TRBV4-1 and TRBJ2-7; 8 bases match TRBD2. V dropped 0 bases and J dropped 4; count of bases not matched to a gene: 8. This CDR3 contains 16 residues. CDR1 and CDR2 (germline): MGHRA, YSYEKL. CDR3 in amino acids: CASSQDLGSGTYEQYF. CDR3 DNA sequence: TGCGCCAGCAGCCAAGATCTAGGTAGCGGGACGTACGAGCAGTACTTC.

The chain has TRBV7-2 and TRBJ2-1; TRBD2 is a possible D gene (6 bases). With 5 bases removed from V and 0 bases from J, the gap between germline ends came to 17 bases. Germline CDR1 is SGHTA and CDR2 is FQGNSA. There are 17 residues in the CDR3. CDR3 sequence (DNA): TGTGCCAGCAGCCGGTCTAGCGAGCAGAGCTCCTACAATGAGCAGTTCTTC. This gives the protein CASSRSSEQSSYNEQFF.

The rearrangement uses TRBV5-3 and TRBJ2-1; D is unresolved. TRBV5-3 is noted as an ORF with a role that remains uncertain. The CDR3 has 12 amino acids. Trimming took off 1 base at V and 11 bases at J, with 10 bases between the two ends. The CDR3 protein is CARSLLPEKQFF. The CDR3 DNA follows: TGTGCCAGAAGCTTGCTCCCGGAGAAGCAGTTCTTC.

This sequence joins TRBV1 and TRBJ2-3; the listed D gene, TRBD2, was not tested against the DNA. TRBV1 is classified as a pseudogene. The CDR3 sequence is 15 residues long. The DNA for the CDR3 is TGCACCAGCAGCCAGCCAGCGCTTCACACAGATACGCAGTATTTT. Translating gives CTSSQPALHTDTQYF.

The gene calls are TRBV2 and TRBJ1-4; D is unresolved. This CDR3 spans 14 amino acids. V lost 3 bases, J lost 8 bases, and 13 bases lay in between. CDR1 and CDR2 from the germline V gene are SNHLY and FYNNEI. CDR3 nucleotides: TGTGCCAGCAGTGAGTTAGAGGGAAGGGAAAAACTGTTTTTT. Its protein product is CASSELEGREKLFF.

This chain links TRBV7-9 with TRBJ1-5; D perhaps matches TRBD1 (5 bases). V shed 5 bases and J shed 4 bases, with 15 bases lying between them. The germline V gene has CDR1 SEHNR and CDR2 FQNEAQ (reference sequence). The CDR3 is 15 amino acids. CDR3 sequence reads: CASSPWSGPNQPQHF. The CDR3 DNA follows: TGTGCCAGCAGCCCCTGGTCAGGGCCTAATCAGCCCCAGCATTTT.

Details on this clone: Within the sample, other DNA sequences also encode this same CDR3. The chain recombines TRBV27 with TRBJ2-3; TRBD1 is a possible D gene (6 bases). The germline CDR1 and CDR2 sequences are MNHEY and SMNVEV (reference sequence). The germline V and J ends were trimmed by 5 bases and 3 bases, with 12 bases remaining between them. The CDR3 is 14 residues long. CDR3 DNA: TGTGCCAGCAGTCCTGTGGGGGCAACAGATACGCAGTATTTT. Protein: CASSPVGATDTQYF.

This chain links TRBV4-3 with TRBJ2-5; D unresolved. V was pared by 0 bases and J by 6 bases, with 5 bases between. The CDR3 length is 12 residues. The germline gives CDR1 LGHNA, CDR2 YSLEER. The CDR3 DNA reads as TGCGCCAGCAGCCAAGATCTAAAGACCCAGTACTTC. Protein: CASSQDLKTQYF.